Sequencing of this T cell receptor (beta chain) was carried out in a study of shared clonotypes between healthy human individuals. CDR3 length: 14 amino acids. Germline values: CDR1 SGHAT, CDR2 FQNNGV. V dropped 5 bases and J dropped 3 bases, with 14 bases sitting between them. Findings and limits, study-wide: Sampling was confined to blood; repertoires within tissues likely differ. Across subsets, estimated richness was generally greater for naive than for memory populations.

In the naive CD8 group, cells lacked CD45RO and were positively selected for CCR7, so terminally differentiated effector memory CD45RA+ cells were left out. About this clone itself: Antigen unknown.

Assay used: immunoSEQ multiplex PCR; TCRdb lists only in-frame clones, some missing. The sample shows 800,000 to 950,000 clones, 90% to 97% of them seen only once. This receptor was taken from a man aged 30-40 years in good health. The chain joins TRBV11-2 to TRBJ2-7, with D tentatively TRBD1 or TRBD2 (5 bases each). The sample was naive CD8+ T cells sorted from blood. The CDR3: CASSLTQGDYEQYF. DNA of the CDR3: TGTGCCAGCAGCCTAACTCAGGGAGACTACGAGCAGTACTTC.